Shown below are 28 T cell receptor beta chains from a single sample sequenced in a study of blood T cell repertoires in COVID-19. The protocol was immunoSEQ multiplex PCR, while the TCRdb copy is restricted to in-frame clones and leaves out a portion. The sample lists a few hundred thousand clones, 85% to 90% occurring once. The sample taken for sequencing was PBMCs or T cells enriched from blood (not recorded which). All receptors come from a woman between 25 and 40 years old who had recovered from COVID-19.

This sequence joins TRBV19 and TRBJ2-1, with 13 bases matching TRBD2. Trimming at V came to 1 base and at J to 9 bases, leaving 9 bases not matched to a gene. CDR3 size: 17 residues. In germline, CDR1 is LNHDA, CDR2 SQIVND (reference sequence). CDR3 nucleotides: TGTGCCAGTAGTATAGTTTGGACTAGCGGGAGTTTCAGTGAGCAGTTCTTC. Translation: CASSIVWTSGSFSEQFF.

The V and J genes are TRBV14 and TRBJ2-3; maybe TRBD2 (6 bases). Trimming took off 2 bases at V and 1 base at J, with 25 bases between the two ends. Germline CDR1 and CDR2: SGHDN and FVKESK. This CDR3 contains 20 residues. The CDR3 sequence is CASSQKGQFPGLTGTDTQYF. CDR3 bases: TGTGCCAGCAGCCAAAAAGGTCAATTCCCGGGACTTACGGGCACAGATACGCAGTATTTT.

The chain carries TRBV19 and TRBJ1-6; possible D gene TRBD1, 5 bases. The CDR3 contains 14 residues. V dropped 0 bases and J dropped 10 bases, with 10 bases sitting between them. CDR1 is LNHDA and CDR2 is SQIVND in the germline V gene (reference sequence). In DNA, the CDR3 is TGTGCCAGTAGTATAGATCAGGGTTCCTCACCCCTCCACTTT. Its protein product is CASSIDQGSSPLHF. Supplemented by reference TRBV19 and TRBJ1-6, the full variable domain reads DGGITQSPKYLFRKEGQNVTLSCEQNLNHDAMYWYRQDPGQGLRLIYYSQIVNDFQKGDIAEGYSVSREKKESFPLTVTSAQKNPTAFYLCASSIDQGSSPLHFGNGTRLTVT.

The V and J genes are TRBV2 and TRBJ1-1; no firm D call. Per the germline V gene, CDR1 is SNHLY and CDR2 is FYNNEI. The CDR3 runs 15 residues. The V end lost 8 bases, the J end lost 3 bases, and 19 bases lay between the germline ends. The CDR3 region is CASSTGSRKYTEAFF. The CDR3 coding sequence is TGTGCCAGCTCGACGGGGAGCAGGAAGTACACTGAAGCTTTCTTT.

Regarding this clone: At one boundary the junction diverges from the germline segment, which might be a read error. The chain combines TRBV19 with TRBJ2-7; a possible D gene is TRBD1 (6 bases). The CDR3 covers 14 residues. Per the germline V gene, CDR1 is LNHDA and CDR2 is SQIVND (reference sequence). The CDR3 reads CANSRTGTNYEQYF. As DNA, the CDR3 is TGTGCCAATAGTAGAACCGGGACAAACTACGAGCAGTACTTC.

The gene calls are TRBV5-4 and TRBJ1-2, with TRBD1 as a possible D gene (5 bases). Trimming removed 4 bases from V and 7 bases from J, with 20 bases in between. Germline CDR1 is SGHNT and CDR2 is YYREEE (reference sequence). The CDR3 covers 15 residues. Written as DNA, the CDR3 is TGTGCCAGCAGCGGGGCGGGGATAGGGATTATTGGCTACACCTTC. It specifies CASSGAGIGIIGYTF.

This clone has more than one count but fewer than ten. Here the CDR3 reads CASSSRQLQETQYF. CDR3 bases: TGTGCCAGCAGTTCGCGACAGCTACAAGAGACCCAGTACTTC. J is TRBJ2-5 and V is TRBV27; a possible D gene is TRBD1 (5 bases). The length of the CDR3 is 14 residues. V was shortened by 4 bases and J by 2 bases, with 11 bases between the two germline ends. Looked up from germline, CDR1 is MNHEY and CDR2 is SMNVEV (reference sequence).

V and J are TRBV5-1 and TRBJ2-1, with 12 bases identical to TRBD2. CDR1 and CDR2 from the germline V gene are SGHRS and YFSETQ. The CDR3 has 18 amino acids. Germline trimming cut 4 bases from V and 1 base from J; bases unmatched to any gene: 9. The CDR3 here is CASSGLAGGPRSYNEQFF. CDR3 in DNA: TGCGCCAGCAGCGGCCTAGCGGGAGGGCCTAGGTCCTACAATGAGCAGTTCTTC. The whole variable domain, remainder taken from reference TRBV5-1 and TRBJ2-1, is KAGVTQTPRYLIKTRGQQVTLSCSPISGHRSVSWYQQTPGQGLQFLFEYFSETQRNKGNFPGRFSGRQFSNSRSEMNVSTLELGDSALYLCASSGLAGGPRSYNEQFFGPGTRLTVL.

A single count supports this clone. The V gene is TRBV7-2, the J gene TRBJ2-7; TRBD2 matches 7 bases. Germline V CDR1 and CDR2: SGHTA, FQGNSA. The ends lost 2 bases at V and 5 bases at J; junction bases unmatched: 12. The CDR3 covers 16 residues. The DNA for the CDR3 is TGTGCCAGCAGCTTAAGTCCAGGACTAGAGAGCGACGAGCAGTACTTC. Encoded protein: CASSLSPGLESDEQYF.

The V gene is TRBV18, the J gene TRBJ2-3; 9 bases align to TRBD2. Germline CDR1 and CDR2: KGHSH and LQKENI. This CDR3 contains 15 residues. J was trimmed by 7 bases and V by 0 bases; bases with no gene match: 5. The CDR3 region is CASSPPSGSEYTQYF. CDR3 nucleotides: TGTGCCAGCTCACCACCTAGCGGGAGTGAATATACGCAGTATTTT. The full variable domain, rest sourced from reference TRBV18 and TRBJ2-3, is NAGVMQNPRHLVRRRGQEARLRCSPMKGHSHVYWYRQLPEEGLKFMVYLQKENIIDESGMPKERFSAEFPKEGPSILRIQQVVRGDSAAYFCASSPPSGSEYTQYFGPGTRLTVL.

CDR3 residues: CASKGGRIDEQFF. Written as DNA, the CDR3 is TGCGCCAGCAAAGGCGGGAGGATTGATGAGCAGTTCTTC. The genes are TRBV10-2 and TRBJ2-1, with 8 bases fitting TRBD2. V was clipped by 7 bases and J by 8 bases; unmatched bases: 7. Per germline, CDR1 WSHSY and CDR2 SAAADI. This CDR3 region has 13 residues.

The J gene is TRBJ1-6, the V gene TRBV7-2; D is ambiguous. This CDR3 spans 15 amino acids. Germline V lookup: CDR1 SGHTA, CDR2 FQGNSA. The germline V and J ends were trimmed by 0 bases and 10 bases, with 13 bases remaining between them. The CDR3 region is CASSLASLSGSPLHF. The CDR3 nucleotides read TGTGCCAGCAGCTTAGCGTCTCTGTCCGGGTCACCCCTCCACTTT. Full variable domain (rest looked up from reference TRBV7-2 and TRBJ1-6): GAGVSQSPSNKVTEKGKDVELRCDPISGHTALYWYRQSLGQGLEFLIYFQGNSAPDKSGLPSDRFSAERTGGSVSTLTIQRTQQEDSAVYLCASSLASLSGSPLHFGNGTRLTVT.

The genes are TRBV7-9 and TRBJ2-4; 9 bases match TRBD1. The ends lost 5 bases at V and 9 bases at J; junction bases unmatched: 5. The CDR3 runs to 13 residues. Germline CDR1 and CDR2: SEHNR and FQNEAQ (reference sequence). The CDR3 sequence: CASSRGQGLIQYF. The DNA for the CDR3 is TGTGCCAGCAGCCGGGGACAGGGTCTCATTCAGTACTTC.

The V call is TRBV27, the J call TRBJ1-2, with TRBD1 as a possible D gene (6 bases). CDR3 length: 14 amino acids. Trimming stripped 6 bases from V and 0 bases from J, with 11 bases between. CDR1 MNHEY and CDR2 SMNVEV come from the germline V gene (reference sequence). The CDR3 is CASSPGVANYGYTF. The CDR3 DNA reads as TGTGCCAGCAGCCCAGGGGTAGCTAACTATGGCTACACCTTC.

The rearrangement uses TRBV5-1 and TRBJ1-2; a possible D gene is TRBD1 (6 bases). Trimming removed 0 bases at V and 0 bases at J, with 6 bases between. The CDR3 is 14 amino acids. From germline, CDR1 is SGHRS and CDR2 YFSETQ. CDR3 region: CASSLGQANYGYTF. CDR3 in DNA: TGCGCCAGCAGCTTGGGACAGGCTAACTATGGCTACACCTTC.

The chain has TRBV6-4 and TRBJ2-3, with D possibly matching TRBD2 (6 bases). This CDR3 has 14 residues. The germline V gene has CDR1 MRHNA and CDR2 SNTAGT. V lost 6 bases to trimming and J lost 4 bases, with 14 bases between them. Written as DNA, the CDR3 is TGTGCCAGCAGGAACGGGAGCCCGGCAGATACGCAGTATTTT. This translates into CASRNGSPADTQYF.

The gene calls are TRBV3-1 (or the pseudogene TRBV3-2) and TRBJ1-1, with D possibly TRBD1 on 5 matching bases. The ends were cut back, 2 bases at V and 2 bases at J, with 9 bases in the middle. CDR1 is LGHDT and CDR2 is YNNKEL in the germline V gene (reference sequence). The CDR3 totals 14 residues. CDR3 DNA sequence: TGTGCCAGCAGCCAAATGGGGCAAAACACTGAAGCTTTCTTT. Translating gives CASSQMGQNTEAFF.

This clone is a singleton in its sample. The J gene is TRBJ1-1, the V gene TRBV18; 7 bases are a match to TRBD1. CDR3 length: 15 amino acids. Losses at the gene ends were 3 bases for V and 9 bases for J; bases not matched to a gene: 13. Germline assignment: CDR1 KGHSH and CDR2 LQKENI. The CDR3 DNA is TGTGCCAGCTCACCCCCGGGGACAGAGGGTGCAAAAGCTTTCTTT. This codes for CASSPPGTEGAKAFF.

The chain uses TRBV7-9 and TRBJ2-7; maybe TRBD1 (6 bases). Germline V gene lookup returns CDR1 SEHNR and CDR2 FQNEAQ (reference sequence). The CDR3 consists of 15 residues. Trimming left V 5 bases short and J 1 base short, with 15 bases between. This chain's CDR3 is CASSPMGQGSYEQYF. In nucleotides, the CDR3 is TGTGCCAGCAGCCCCATGGGGCAGGGGTCCTACGAGCAGTACTTC.

The CDR3 DNA reads as TGTGCCAGCAGCTTAGGAGGAAGCGGGGAGCTGTTTTTT. Its translation is CASSLGGSGELFF. The chain has TRBV7-3 and TRBJ2-2, with D tentatively TRBD2 (5 bases). Germline CDR1 is SGHTA and CDR2 is FQGTGA. CDR3 size: 13 residues. The V gene lost 2 bases and the J gene lost 7 bases, with 8 bases spanning the gap.

The chain is built from TRBV28 and TRBJ1-6, with a tentative D call TRBD1 (5 bases). Germline V gene lookup returns CDR1 MDHEN and CDR2 SYDVKM. The V end lost 7 bases, the J end lost 7 bases, and 14 bases lay between the germline ends. The CDR3 runs to 14 residues. The CDR3 is CASTHGGENSPLHF. The CDR3 bases are TGTGCCAGCACCCACGGGGGGGAAAATTCACCCCTCCACTTT.

This clone has only one observation. The genes are TRBV19 and TRBJ1-2, with D possibly being TRBD1 (5 bases). CDR1 is LNHDA and CDR2 is SQIVND in the germline V gene (reference sequence). V was cut by 4 bases and J by 8 bases, with 14 bases left in between. This CDR3 comprises 13 residues. In nucleotides, the CDR3 is TGTGCCAGTAGTACCCCGGGGGGTCCGGGCTACACCTTC. Translating gives CASSTPGGPGYTF.

The chain combines TRBV11-2 with TRBJ1-1; TRBD1 is a possible D gene (5 bases). V lost 1 base and J 4 bases, leaving 13 bases between the germline ends. There are 15 residues in the CDR3. The germline gives CDR1 SGHAT, CDR2 FQNNGV. CDR3 protein: CASSLVGGVATEAFF. DNA for the CDR3: TGTGCCAGCAGCTTAGTTGGAGGGGTTGCCACTGAAGCTTTCTTT.

This clone was counted between two and nine times. The V and J genes are TRBV9 and TRBJ2-3; D is ambiguous. This CDR3 is 16 amino acids long. CDR1 is SGDLS and CDR2 is YYNGEE in the germline V gene. The V and J ends lost 4 bases and 2 bases respectively, with 17 bases between them. CDR3 DNA sequence: TGTGCCAGCAGCTTTTCAACGGTTTTCTCCACAGATACGCAGTATTTT. Its protein product is CASSFSTVFSTDTQYF.

The rearrangement uses TRBV11-2 and TRBJ2-1; 8 bases are a match to TRBD2. V lost 5 bases and J lost 4; bases outside the gene matches: 7. The CDR3 is 15 residues long. Germline V lookup: CDR1 SGHAT, CDR2 FQNNGV. The CDR3 loop is CASSIIAGLYNEQFF. The CDR3 DNA reads TGTGCCAGCAGCATAATAGCGGGACTTTACAATGAGCAGTTCTTC. The whole variable domain, remainder taken from reference TRBV11-2 and TRBJ2-1, is EAGVAQSPRYKIIEKRQSVAFWCNPISGHATLYWYQQILGQGPKLLIQFQNNGVVDDSQLPKDRFSAERLKGVDSTLKIQPAKLEDSAVYLCASSIIAGLYNEQFFGPGTRLTVL.

The chain has TRBV9 and TRBJ2-2; D gene unclear. Deletions cut 2 bases from V and 3 bases from J, with 8 bases between. The CDR3 length is 14 residues. In germline, CDR1 is SGDLS, CDR2 YYNGEE. The CDR3 coding sequence is TGTGCCAGCAGCGTGGCAGGCCACACCGGGGAGCTGTTTTTT. Its protein product is CASSVAGHTGELFF. Supplemented by reference TRBV9 and TRBJ2-2, the full variable domain reads DSGVTQTPKHLITATGQRVTLRCSPRSGDLSVYWYQQSLDQGLQFLIQYYNGEERAKGNILERFSAQQFPDLHSELNLSSLELGDSALYFCASSVAGHTGELFFGEGSRLTVL.

The genes are TRBV5-1 and TRBJ1-2; D uncertain. V gave up 0 bases and J gave up 5 bases, with 8 bases separating them. The CDR3 has 13 residues. CDR1 is SGHRS and CDR2 is YFSETQ in the germline V gene. CDR3 sequence: CASSLDGGYGYTF. DNA of the CDR3: TGCGCCAGCAGCTTGGACGGAGGATATGGCTACACCTTC.

Written as DNA, the CDR3 is TGTGCCAGCAGCTCACTAGCGGGAGGGAACAATGAGCAGTTCTTC. Translated, it gives CASSSLAGGNNEQFF. V and J are TRBV5-4 and TRBJ2-1; 13 nucleotides agree with TRBD2. In germline, CDR1 is SGHNT, CDR2 YYREEE (reference sequence). The CDR3 loop spans 15 amino acids. J gave up 5 bases and V 3 bases, and 2 bases lay outside the gene matches. The variable domain in full, completed from reference TRBV5-4 and TRBJ2-1, reads ETGVTQSPTHLIKTRGQQVTLRCSSQSGHNTVSWYQQALGQGPQFIFQYYREEENGRGNFPPRFSGLQFPNYSSELNVNALELDDSALYLCASSSLAGGNNEQFFGPGTRLTVL.